A selection of T cell receptor beta chains follows, all from one sample in a study of OX40 agonist ivuxolimab in advanced cancers. TCRdb keeps only in-frame clones here, not all; method: immunoSEQ multiplex PCR. The sample consists of about 63,000 clones, roughly 85% of them appearing once. The sequences come from CD4+ or CD8+ T cells sorted from blood, collected in a trial of the OX40 agonist ivuxolimab. Receptors were obtained from an adult with an advanced solid tumor such as melanoma, head and neck, liver or kidney cancer. The CDR3 runs from the conserved cysteine through the conserved F or W. A D gene is named only where the DNA matches it firmly. A clone size is listed for some rows: how often the clone was seen (once, few, many), or a class if it is expanded.

v_gene	d_gene	j_gene	abundance	CDR3nt	CDR3aa
TRBV7-6	TRBD1	TRBJ1-4	once	TGTGCCAGCAGCCGGGACAGGGGAGGAGCCGGAGATGAAAAACTGTTTTTT	CASSRDRGGAGDEKLFF
TRBV19	-	TRBJ2-5	-	TGTGCCAGTAGTATAGGGGGGGCCCTTCAAGAGACCCAGTACTTC	CASSIGGALQETQYF
TRBV7-2	-	TRBJ1-1	-	TGTGCCAGCAGCTTAGAAGGGCTGGAGTCTGAAGCTTTCTTT	CASSLEGLESEAFF
TRBV5-6	-	TRBJ2-5	once	TGTGCCAGCGCTACTGGAGCGGGTGTGGAGACCCAGTACTTC	CASATGAGVETQYF
TRBV11-3	TRBD1	TRBJ1-6	-	TGTGCCAGCAGCGAGGAGGGACAGCCTAATTCACCCCTCCACTTT	CASSEEGQPNSPLHF
TRBV6-4	-	TRBJ2-3	-	TGTGCCAGCAGTGACTCGGCCAGGGGAACAGATACGCAGTATTTT	CASSDSARGTDTQYF
TRBV23-1	TRBD1	TRBJ2-7	-	TGCGCCAGCAGTCAACGGACAGGGGGCACCTACGAGCAGTACTTC	CASSQRTGGTYEQYF
TRBV11-2	-	TRBJ2-2	-	TGTGCCAGCAGCTTAGCGGGCACCGGGGAGCTGTTTTTT	CASSLAGTGELFF
TRBV7-9	-	TRBJ2-7	-	TGTGCCAGCAGCTTAGAGGTTAGGGGTTCGTCCTACGAGCAGTACTTC	CASSLEVRGSSYEQYF
TRBV28	-	TRBJ1-2	-	TGTGCCAGCAGCCCTGACATGAGGGGACTTGGCTACACCTTC	CASSPDMRGLGYTF
TRBV28	-	TRBJ2-2	-	TGTGCCAGCAGTGCAAGGTTGGGGAACACCGGGGAGCTGTTTTTT	CASSARLGNTGELFF
TRBV5-4	-	TRBJ2-5	-	TGTGCCAGCAGCTTGGACCTTCAGGGGGAGACCCAGTACTTC	CASSLDLQGETQYF
TRBV10-3	TRBD2	TRBJ2-7	once	TGTGCCATCAGTTTAGCGGGAGCATCCTACGAGCAGTACTTC	CAISLAGASYEQYF
TRBV7-8	-	TRBJ2-7	medium-sized	TGTGCCAGCAGCTTAGTTTACGAGCAGTACTTC	CASSLVYEQYF
TRBV30	TRBD1	TRBJ1-1	-	TGTGCCTGGGGACAGGGGAACACTGAAGCTTTCTTT	CAWGQGNTEAFF
TRBV25-1	-	TRBJ2-7	-	TGTGCCAGCAGTAGGGGTACGGGCGAGCAGTACTTC	CASSRGTGEQYF
TRBV5-1	-	TRBJ2-7	-	TGCGCCAGCAGTCCCAGCGGTGGTGGTGAGCAGTACTTC	CASSPSGGGEQYF
TRBV6-1	-	TRBJ2-7	-	TGTGCCAGCAGTGTTGGCCACCGACCCTACGAGCAGTACTTC	CASSVGHRPYEQYF
TRBV7-2	-	TRBJ2-1	-	TGTGCCAGCAGCTTAGCTTACTGGCGTCTCAATGAGCAGTTCTTC	CASSLAYWRLNEQFF
TRBV5-4	TRBD2	TRBJ2-5	-	TGTGCCAGCAGCTTGGCACTAGCGGGAGAGGAGACCCAGTACTTC	CASSLALAGEETQYF
TRBV9	-	TRBJ2-2	-	TGTGCCAGCAGCGTAGAGGAGGCAGTGGGAACCGGGGAGCTGTTTTTT	CASSVEEAVGTGELFF
TRBV5-1	-	TRBJ2-2	-	TGCGCCAGCAGCTGGAAGGGCGACACCGGGGAGCTGTTTTTT	CASSWKGDTGELFF
TRBV5-4	-	TRBJ2-3	-	TGTGCCAGCAGCACCGCTAGGGGCGCAGATACGCAGTATTTT	CASSTARGADTQYF
TRBV11-2	-	TRBJ2-3	-	TGTGCCAGCAGCTTAGTGCCGGTCAGCACAGATACGCAGTATTTT	CASSLVPVSTDTQYF
TRBV9	-	TRBJ2-2	-	TGTGCCAGCAGCGCTACAACCGGGACGCCGAAGCTAGGGCCCGGGGAGCTGTTTTTT	CASSATTGTPKLGPGELFF
TRBV15	-	TRBJ2-5	-	TGTGCCACCAGCAGAGATGGTGGGACCCAGTACTTC	CATSRDGGTQYF
TRBV18	-	TRBJ2-7	-	TGTGCCAGCTCACCACCGGGTAATTCCGAGCAGTACTTC	CASSPPGNSEQYF
TRBV5-4	-	TRBJ2-2	-	TGTGCCAGCAGACGCTCCGGGACTGTGAACACCGGGGAGCTGTTTTTT	CASRRSGTVNTGELFF
TRBV28	-	TRBJ1-5	once	TGTGCCAGCAGCTGGACCCGGGCGGGCAATCAGCCCCAGCATTTT	CASSWTRAGNQPQHF
TRBV5-4	-	TRBJ1-1	-	TGTGCCAGCAGCTTAGGGGTTCTGAACACTGAAGCTTTCTTT	CASSLGVLNTEAFF
TRBV5-6	-	TRBJ2-1	-	TGTGCCAGCAGCTTGGGTCCTATGGCGGGCCTAGGGCAGTTCTTC	CASSLGPMAGLGQFF
TRBV5-1	TRBD2	TRBJ2-1	-	TGCGCCAGCAGCTTGGAGCGGGGATCCTACAATGAGCAGTTCTTC	CASSLERGSYNEQFF
TRBV5-1	-	TRBJ2-5	-	TGCGCCAGCAGCTTGCGAGACTCCAGGGAAGGGACCCAGTACTTC	CASSLRDSREGTQYF